Below, 24 T cell receptor beta chains from the same sample are listed, as sequenced in a study of CD8 T cells in Susac syndrome. RNA amounts of 0.5 to 1 ug underwent reverse transcription with random hexamers. Using its own MiXCR run on the immunoSEQ multiplex PCR reads, TCRdb lists one record per CDR3 protein. This sample has 200,000 to 250,000 distinct CDR3 sequences; about 93% occur once, and the top ten carry roughly 0.15%. Sequencing used CD8+ T cells from PBMCs. These receptors all stem from a human donor with multiple sclerosis.

This clonotype was detected once. V is TRBV27 and J is TRBJ1-1; 8 nucleotides align to TRBD1. Losses at the gene ends were 6 bases for V and 0 bases for J; bases not matched to a gene: 6. CDR1 is MNHEY and CDR2 is SMNVEV in the germline V gene (reference sequence). CDR3 size: 15 residues. CDR3: CASSGTGFLNTEAFF. The CDR3 bases are TGTGCCAGCAGCGGGACAGGATTTTTGAACACTGAAGCTTTCTTT.

The table lists this clonotype with a count of one. This chain uses TRBV7-9 with TRBJ2-7, with TRBD1 matching over 7 bases. J gave up 3 bases and V 5 bases, and 7 bases lay outside the gene matches. Germline CDR1 and CDR2: SEHNR and FQNEAQ (reference sequence). This CDR3 contains 14 residues. The CDR3 is CASSPQGNHYEQYF. DNA of the CDR3: TGTGCCAGCAGCCCACAGGGGAACCACTACGAGCAGTACTTC.

The rearrangement joins TRBV13 to TRBJ2-1; the match to TRBD2 covers 7 bases. Per the germline V gene, CDR1 is PRHDT and CDR2 is FYEKMQ (reference sequence). The CDR3 contains 15 residues. With 9 bases clipped from V and 2 bases from J, the junction kept 10 bases outside the gene matches. The CDR3: CASGSGVAPYNEQFF. CDR3 DNA: TGTGCCAGTGGAAGCGGGGTCGCCCCCTACAATGAGCAGTTCTTC.

In DNA, the CDR3 is TGTGCCAGCAGCCACGATCAGCCGGGATCCGGCACTGAAGCTTTCTTT. It specifies CASSHDQPGSGTEAFF. This chain joins TRBV5-6 and TRBJ1-1; D gene unclear. Between the trimmed V and J ends, which lost 4 bases and 4 bases, there was a span of 20 bases. Germline V CDR1 and CDR2: SGHDT, YYEEEE. This CDR3 spans 16 amino acids.

The V and J genes are TRBV12-3 or TRBV12-4 and TRBJ1-5; D is possibly TRBD1 (5 bases). The V end lost 5 bases, the J end lost 4 bases, and 15 bases lay between the germline ends. This CDR3 is 15 amino acids long. CDR3 nucleotide sequence: TGTGCCAGCAGTGCTCCCGGGACCCTAAATCAGCCCCAGCATTTT. Translating gives CASSAPGTLNQPQHF.

The chain carries TRBV3-1 and TRBJ1-2; possible D gene TRBD1, 6 bases. Germline loops: CDR1 LGHDT, CDR2 YNNKEL (reference sequence). V lost 1 base and J 5 bases, leaving 11 bases between the germline ends. This CDR3 is built from 14 residues. CDR3 amino acids: CASSQATGPYGYTF. The CDR3 DNA reads as TGTGCCAGCAGCCAAGCCACAGGGCCGTATGGCTACACCTTC.

The chain couples TRBV30 to TRBJ1-6; the D gene is possibly TRBD1 (5 bases). Between the trimmed V and J ends, which lost 4 bases and 13 bases, there was a span of 23 bases. CDR3 length equals 15 residues. Germline V gene lookup returns CDR1 GTSNPN and CDR2 SVGIG (reference sequence). CDR3: CAWTPGGGTGDPLHF. CDR3 nucleotides: TGTGCCTGGACCCCCGGGGGGGGGACCGGTGATCCCCTCCACTTT.

The chain joins TRBV21-1 to TRBJ2-2; the table's D call TRBD1 went unverified against the DNA. TRBV21-1 is termed a pseudogene. The CDR3 consists of 16 residues. CDR3 nucleotides: TGTGCCAGCAGCACACCAGGGGACAGCCACACCGGGGAGCTGTTTTTT. This codes for CASSTPGDSHTGELFF.

The V gene is TRBV24-1, the J gene TRBJ2-3, with a possible D match to TRBD2 (6 bases). Trimming left V 6 bases short and J 4 bases short, with 10 bases between. The CDR3 sequence is 13 residues long. The germline V gene has CDR1 KGHDR and CDR2 SFDVKD. CDR3 sequence (DNA): TGTGCCACCAGTTGGGGCGGGGCAGATACGCAGTATTTT. This translates into CATSWGGADTQYF.

This clonotype turned up a few times. The gene calls are TRBV29-1 and TRBJ2-1; no definite D call. The V gene lost 3 bases and the J gene lost 4 bases, with 4 bases spanning the gap. The CDR3 spans 11 residues. Germline CDR1 reads SQVTM; CDR2 reads ANQGSEA. The chain's CDR3 is CSVDRYNEQFF. CDR3 in DNA: TGCAGCGTTGACCGGTACAATGAGCAGTTCTTC.

The count of this clonotype is one. The chain links TRBV7-3 to TRBJ2-5; 7 bases match TRBD1. The CDR3 contains 15 residues. The germline gives CDR1 SGHTA, CDR2 FQGTGA. Germline trimming cut 4 bases from V and 1 base from J; bases unmatched to any gene: 6. CDR3 protein: CASSSMGTAQETQYF. CDR3 nucleotides: TGTGCCAGCAGCTCTATGGGGACAGCCCAAGAGACCCAGTACTTC.

The chain recombines TRBV6-4 with TRBJ2-3, with D perhaps assigned TRBD1 or TRBD2 (6 bases each). V lost 3 bases, J lost 2 bases, and 12 bases lay in between. From germline, CDR1 is MRHNA and CDR2 SNTAGT. The CDR3 sequence is 15 residues long. The CDR3 region has the DNA TGTGCCAGCAGTGAAGGAGGGGGGACCACAGATACGCAGTATTTT. Translating gives CASSEGGGTTDTQYF.

In nucleotides, the CDR3 is TGTGCCACCAGTTCTCCTCACACAGATACGCAGTATTTT. It translates to CATSSPHTDTQYF. The gene calls are TRBV15 and TRBJ2-3; no clear D gene. The ends were cut back, 6 bases at V and 2 bases at J, with 9 bases in the middle. This CDR3 has 13 residues. Germline CDR1 is LNHNV and CDR2 is YYDKDF (reference sequence).

This chain connects TRBV7-9 to TRBJ1-1; possibly TRBD1 for D (6 bases). This CDR3 spans 14 amino acids. Deletions cut 0 bases from V and 3 bases from J, with 8 bases between. Germline V gives CDR1 SEHNR, CDR2 FQNEAQ (reference sequence). The DNA for the CDR3 is TGTGCCAGCAGCTTAGCCACAGGGCACACTGAAGCTTTCTTT. Amino acid sequence: CASSLATGHTEAFF. The full variable domain, its missing parts supplied by reference TRBV7-9 and TRBJ1-1, is DTGVSQNPRHKITKRGQNVTFRCDPISEHNRLYWYRQTLGQGPEFLTYFQNEAQLEKSRLLSDRFSAERPKGSFSTLEIQRTEQGDSAMYLCASSLATGHTEAFFGQGTRLTVV.

The chain combines TRBV6-2 or TRBV6-3 with TRBJ2-5; D is ambiguous. Germline values: CDR1 MNHEY, CDR2 SVGEGT. V lost 6 bases and J lost 0, with 14 bases in between. The CDR3 totals 15 residues. The CDR3 coding sequence is TGTGCCAGCAGCCGCGCCGGCGGTTACCAAGAGACCCAGTACTTC. Residues: CASSRAGGYQETQYF.

The chain uses TRBV7-9 and TRBJ1-1; 8 positions agree with TRBD1. The CDR3 runs to 15 residues. Germline values: CDR1 SEHNR, CDR2 FQNEAQ (reference sequence). The junction had 7 bases not matched to a gene; V was cut back by 0 bases and J by 7 bases. In DNA, the CDR3 is TGTGCCAGCAGCTTAGCGCATCCGACAGGGGATGAAGCTTTCTTT. It codes for CASSLAHPTGDEAFF.

The chain recombines TRBV10-3 with TRBJ2-7, with D possibly being TRBD2 (5 bases). The germline CDR1 and CDR2 sequences are ENHRY and SYGVKD. The CDR3 spans 13 residues. The V gene lost 2 bases and the J gene lost 1 base, with 6 bases spanning the gap. CDR3 sequence: CAISEPGSYEQYF. In nucleotides, the CDR3 is TGTGCCATCAGTGAGCCGGGATCCTACGAGCAGTACTTC.

The rearrangement uses TRBV15 and TRBJ2-7; D is unclear. V lost 3 bases and J lost 1, with 7 bases in between. The germline V gene has CDR1 LNHNV and CDR2 YYDKDF (reference sequence). The CDR3 is 13 residues long. The CDR3 loop is CATSSGPSYEQYF. In DNA form, the CDR3 reads TGTGCCACCAGCAGCGGGCCTTCCTACGAGCAGTACTTC.

V gene TRBV4-3 combines with J gene TRBJ2-3; 7 positions match TRBD2. The CDR3 has 15 amino acids. CDR1 and CDR2 from the germline V gene are LGHNA and YSLEER. The V and J ends lost 3 bases and 5 bases, in that order; junction bases with no gene match: 8. The CDR3 DNA reads TGCGCCAGCAGCCATGGGCTAGCGGTGGGAGATACGCAGTATTTT. This sequence encodes CASSHGLAVGDTQYF.

The chain links TRBV25-1 to TRBJ1-4; D not resolved. The CDR3 spans 13 residues. Germline assignment: CDR1 MGHDK and CDR2 SYGVNS. The V end lost 8 bases, the J end lost 0 bases, and 7 bases lay between the germline ends. The CDR3 region has the DNA TGTGCCAGCCATCTCTCAACTAATGAAAAACTGTTTTTT. It specifies CASHLSTNEKLFF.

This chain connects TRBV9 to TRBJ2-7; D call uncertain. This CDR3 has 13 residues. With 0 bases removed from V and 4 bases from J, the gap between germline ends came to 8 bases. Germline V gives CDR1 SGDLS, CDR2 YYNGEE. CDR3 in amino acids: CASSVVGGYEQYF. The CDR3 nucleotides are TGTGCCAGCAGCGTAGTGGGCGGTTACGAGCAGTACTTC.

The V gene is TRBV4-1, the J gene TRBJ2-7; TRBD2 aligns across 11 bases. With 1 base clipped from V and 1 base from J, the junction kept 3 bases outside the gene matches. The CDR3 loop spans 16 amino acids. Germline V gene data show CDR1 as MGHRA and CDR2 as YSYEKL. The CDR3 DNA reads TGCGCCAGCAGCCAAGTAGCGGGAGGGACTTCCTACGAGCAGTACTTC. Translating gives CASSQVAGGTSYEQYF.

The rearrangement joins TRBV9 to TRBJ2-6; no clear D gene. CDR1 and CDR2 from the germline V gene are SGDLS and YYNGEE. The CDR3 has 13 amino acids. Between the trimmed V and J ends, which lost 1 base and 13 bases, there was a span of 12 bases. The CDR3 here is CASSVNGPTVLTF. The CDR3 DNA sequence: TGTGCCAGCAGCGTAAACGGGCCAACGGTCCTGACTTTC.

V and J are TRBV14 and TRBJ2-1; 7 positions agree with TRBD1. The length of the CDR3 is 14 residues. CDR1 and CDR2 from the germline V gene are SGHDN and FVKESK. V dropped 1 base and J dropped 7; count of bases not matched to a gene: 4. The CDR3 DNA reads TGTGCCAGCAGCCAAGGAGGCAGGGGGAATGAGCAGTTCTTC. The encoded protein is CASSQGGRGNEQFF. The full variable domain, in which reference TRBV14 and TRBJ2-1 provide the parts outside the CDR3, is EAGVTQFPSHSVIEKGQTVTLRCDPISGHDNLYWYRRVMGKEIKFLLHFVKESKQDESGMPNNRFLAERTGGTYSTLKVQPAELEDSGVYFCASSQGGRGNEQFFGPGTRLTVL.